The 18 T cell receptor beta chains reported below all come from one sample, sequenced in a study of Graves' ophthalmopathy and Graves' hyperthyroidism. Beta-chain TCR CDR3 regions were amplified from RNA transcripts. First-round RT-PCR with HTBI primers preceded a second-round multiplex PCR. Using its own MiXCR run on the multiplex PCR reads, TCRdb lists one record per CDR3 protein. The sample consists of under 800,000 distinct CDR3 sequences, 20% to 25% of them appearing once. Sequenced: peripheral blood. These receptors were taken from a young woman with stable Graves' hyperthyroidism. Some clones in this sample may be carry-over from other donors' samples.

This clonotype was seen ten or more times. Germline is not matched at one junction end, which may reflect a read error. The chain links TRBV19 to TRBJ1-1, with D hard to call. Germline-derived CDR1 and CDR2 are LNHDA and SQIVND (reference sequence). The CDR3 loop spans 12 amino acids. The CDR3 sequence: CASSTVNTEAFF. CDR3 in DNA: TGTGCCAGCAGTACAGTGAACACTGAAGCTTTCTTT.

Regarding this clonotype: This sequence may be a read error, since a much larger clone differs from it by one base. Because the CDR3 is missing its conserved closing phenylalanine or tryptophan, this is likely a read error. The gene calls are TRBV4-1 and TRBJ1-1; D uncertain. V lost 1 base to trimming and J lost 1 base, with 16 bases between them. The CDR3 has 17 amino acids. The germline V gene encodes CDR1 MGHRA and CDR2 YSYEKL. The DNA of the CDR3 is TGCGCCAGCAGCCAAGTGTTATCTTTAAGTGGGAACACTGAAGCTTTCTTG. This encodes CASSQVLSLSGNTEAFL.

On this clonotype itself: With a much larger clone just one base away, this may be a read error. The V and J genes are TRBV6-5 and TRBJ2-2; the D is unclear. In germline, CDR1 is MNHEY, CDR2 SVGAGI. The V and J ends lost 7 bases and 5 bases respectively, with 11 bases between them. The CDR3 extends over 13 amino acids. CDR3 in DNA: TGTGCCAGCATTTATGACGAGACCGGGGAGCTGTTTTTT. It translates to CASIYDETGELFF.

In this sample, this clonotype turned up once. The gene calls are TRBV6-2 or TRBV6-3 and TRBJ2-1, with TRBD2 matching 9 bases. The CDR3 is 15 amino acids. From germline, CDR1 is MNHEY and CDR2 SVGEGT. Trimming removed 4 bases from V and 3 bases from J; junction bases left unmatched: 4. CDR3 nucleotide sequence: TGTGCCAGCAGTTCCGCGGGGGGGATCTACAATGAGCAGTTCTTC. It specifies CASSSAGGIYNEQFF.

This clonotype was detected ten times or more. The genes are TRBV11-2 and TRBJ1-5, with 11 positions matching TRBD1. The V gene end was trimmed by 1 base and the J gene end by 0 bases; junction bases not matched to a gene: 8. CDR1 is SGHAT and CDR2 is FQNNGV in the germline V gene. This CDR3 region has 19 residues. The CDR3 loop is CASSLGTWDRGYSNQPQHF. CDR3 DNA: TGTGCCAGCAGCTTAGGAACCTGGGACAGGGGGTATAGCAATCAGCCCCAGCATTTT.

This clonotype has ten or more counts. The chain recombines TRBV20-1 with TRBJ1-1; 9 bases are shared with TRBD1. V shed 5 bases and J 2 bases; nucleotides not matched to a gene: 9. The CDR3 runs 15 residues. Germline V CDR1 and CDR2: DFQATT, SNEGSKA (reference sequence). Here the CDR3 DNA reads TGCAGTGCTGACGGAGGGACAGGGAAAAACACTGAAGCTTTCTTT. This sequence encodes CSADGGTGKNTEAFF.

Many counts were recorded for this clonotype. This rearrangement joins TRBV6-1 to TRBJ2-7; possibly TRBD1 for D (6 bases). Trimming stripped 3 bases from V and 1 base from J, with 10 bases between. Germline V gene sequence: CDR1 MNHNS, CDR2 SASEGT. CDR3 length: 14 residues. The CDR3 spells CASSESGTSYEQYF. Here the CDR3 DNA reads TGTGCCAGCAGTGAGAGTGGGACATCCTACGAGCAGTACTTC.

Many counts were recorded for this clonotype. The chain is built from TRBV6-5 and TRBJ2-7, with D tentatively TRBD1 or TRBD2 (6 bases each). CDR1 and CDR2 from the germline V gene are MNHEY and SVGAGI. The CDR3 has 15 amino acids. The V end was cut by 2 bases, the J end by 0 bases, with 11 bases between. CDR3 sequence: CASSYDGGHSYEQYF. The CDR3 nucleotides read TGTGCCAGCAGTTACGATGGGGGGCACTCCTACGAGCAGTACTTC.

This clonotype has a count of ten or more. The rearrangement uses TRBV20-1 and TRBJ2-7; 13 bases align to TRBD2. The CDR3 is made up of 15 amino acids. The germline CDR1 and CDR2 sequences are DFQATT and SNEGSKA (reference sequence). The CDR3 spells CSPWTSGSPGYEQYF. The CDR3 bases are TGCAGCCCATGGACTAGCGGGAGCCCCGGCTACGAGCAGTACTTC.

This clonotype showed up many times. The J gene is TRBJ2-5, the V gene TRBV7-9; D could derive from TRBD1 or TRBD2 (5 bases each). CDR3 length equals 14 residues. Trimming removed 4 bases at V and 4 bases at J, with 13 bases between. Germline CDR1 and CDR2: SEHNR and FQNEAQ (reference sequence). CDR3 protein: CASSYRDPPETQYF. The CDR3 DNA is TGTGCCAGCAGCTATAGGGACCCTCCAGAGACCCAGTACTTC.

This clonotype was counted many times. The chain carries TRBV6-5 and TRBJ2-5, with D uncertain. From germline, CDR1 is MNHEY and CDR2 SVGAGI. The CDR3 consists of 14 residues. Trimming removed 2 bases from V and 2 bases from J, with 9 bases in between. CDR3 nucleotide sequence: TGTGCCAGCAGTTACGCTTCCAGGCAAGAGACCCAGTACTTC. Its protein is CASSYASRQETQYF.

J is TRBJ1-2 and V is TRBV7-8, with TRBD1 identical over 7 bases. The CDR3 is 13 residues long. Per the germline V gene, CDR1 is SGHVS and CDR2 is FQNEAQ. Losses at the gene ends were 2 bases for V and 6 bases for J; bases not matched to a gene: 3. In nucleotides, the CDR3 is TGTGCCAGCAGCTTAAGGGGGCAAGATGGCTACACCTTC. Protein sequence: CASSLRGQDGYTF.

This clonotype was counted at least ten times. The rearrangement links TRBV7-3 to TRBJ1-1, with D maybe TRBD1 (5 bases). The germline V and J ends were trimmed by 5 bases and 0 bases, with 16 bases remaining between them. The CDR3 is 16 residues long. CDR1 and CDR2 from the germline V gene are SGHTA and FQGTGA. The CDR3 DNA reads as TGTGCCAGCAGCCCCGAGGGTCAGGGCATGAACACTGAAGCTTTCTTT. Its translation is CASSPEGQGMNTEAFF.

This clonotype was observed many times. The gene calls are TRBV14 and TRBJ2-5; D perhaps matches TRBD1 (5 bases). The CDR3 sequence is 14 residues long. Germline V gives CDR1 SGHDN, CDR2 FVKESK. The V end was cut by 3 bases, the J end by 7 bases, with 15 bases between. CDR3 DNA sequence: TGTGCCAGCAGCCACCCTGACAGAAGAAGGACCCAGTACTTC. As protein: CASSHPDRRRTQYF.

CDR3 protein: CASSQDGGFYEQYF. The CDR3 nucleotides are TGTGCCAGCAGCCAAGATGGAGGGTTCTACGAGCAGTACTTC. The V and J genes are TRBV3-1 and TRBJ2-7, with D tentatively TRBD2 (6 bases). Germline assignment: CDR1 LGHDT and CDR2 YNNKEL (reference sequence). This CDR3 contains 14 residues. Trimming removed 0 bases at V and 3 bases at J, with 9 bases between.

J is TRBJ1-5 and V is TRBV20-1; D not certain. Germline CDR1 is DFQATT and CDR2 is SNEGSKA (reference sequence). V was clipped by 3 bases and J by 4 bases, with 4 bases between them. This CDR3 is 11 amino acids long. This chain's CDR3 is CSASGNQPQHF. The CDR3 DNA follows: TGCAGTGCTAGTGGAAATCAGCCCCAGCATTTT.

There are many counts of this clonotype. A much larger clone lies one base from this, so it may be a read error. The gene calls are TRBV12-3 or TRBV12-4 and TRBJ1-5; 8 bases line up with TRBD1. Losses at the gene ends were 5 bases for V and 2 bases for J; bases not matched to a gene: 11. The CDR3 extends over 17 amino acids. The CDR3 coding sequence is TGTGCCAGCAGTCGGACAGGGAGTAATAGGGGCAATCAGCCCCAGCATTTT. Its protein product is CASSRTGSNRGNQPQHF.

The chain recombines TRBV9 with TRBJ2-2; D is unclear. Germline loops: CDR1 SGDLS, CDR2 YYNGEE. V was cut by 2 bases and J by 7 bases, with 6 bases left in between. The CDR3 is 12 amino acids. The CDR3 is CASSVIDGELFF. The CDR3 DNA follows: TGTGCCAGCAGCGTTATCGACGGGGAGCTGTTTTTT.